This TCR beta chain was recovered during a study of blood T cell repertoires in COVID-19. As for the study in general: The United States, Italy and Spain provided the acute and convalescent COVID-19 samples. The cDNA or gDNA used as material had been derived from T cells, B-cell-depleted T cells, or PBMCs.

Trimming cost V 1 base and J 7 bases; bases outside gene matches: 1. The CDR3 loop spans 13 amino acids. Germline values: CDR1 LGHNA, CDR2 YNFKEQ. Source study methods: It was from reference gene primer amplification that nucleated cell counts were estimated. Sequencing used immunoSEQ multiplex PCR; TCRdb keeps in-frame clones, though not all of them. V and J calls plus clone size are reproduced from that table; the DNA served to infer D and trimming. The repertoire holds about 300,000 clones, with around 82% as singletons. The rearrangement joins TRBV4-2 to TRBJ2-1, with 7 bases matching TRBD2. The TCR comes from a woman aged 50 to 60 with acute or convalescent COVID-19. The sequencing sample was made of peripheral blood. In DNA form, the CDR3 reads TGTGCCAGCAGCCAAGGCGGGGGAAATGAGCAGTTCTTC. Translated, it gives CASSQGGGNEQFF.